This T cell receptor beta chain is drawn from a study of blood T cell repertoires in COVID-19. Germline CDR1 MGHRA, CDR2 YSYEKL. Trimming took off 1 base at V and 0 bases at J, with 14 bases between the two ends. The length of the CDR3 is 17 residues. In the original workflow: Amplification of reference gene primers was used by the study to estimate nucleated cell counts. TCRdb keeps only in-frame clones here, not all; method: immunoSEQ multiplex PCR. That table gives V, J and clone size, and the DNA gave D and trimming. The sample lists around 90,000 clones, 85% to 95% occurring once. The sequence came from a woman aged 60-75 years with active COVID-19. The sample taken for sequencing was peripheral blood. The rearrangement links TRBV4-1 to TRBJ2-3; weak D call: TRBD2 (6 bases). CDR3 amino acids: CASSQGDSRPSTDTQYF. The DNA for the CDR3 is TGCGCCAGCAGCCAAGGGGACTCCCGACCCAGCACAGATACGCAGTATTTT.